The 32 T cell receptor beta chains presented below share a single source sample, sequenced in a study of blood T cell repertoires in COVID-19. This table comes from immunoSEQ multiplex PCR, and its TCRdb copy is limited to in-frame clones, with some not included. This table has about 74,000 clones, 70% to 90% appearing once. The specimen sequenced was peripheral blood. The origin of the receptors is a middle-aged man with acute or convalescent COVID-19.

This rearrangement joins TRBV5-6 to TRBJ1-1; 7 bases align to TRBD1. The length of the CDR3 is 15 residues. Germline CDR1 and CDR2: SGHDT and YYEEEE. The V gene end was trimmed by 0 bases and the J gene end by 3 bases; junction bases not matched to a gene: 5. This CDR3 is CASSLVDREDTEAFF. The DNA for the CDR3 is TGTGCCAGCAGCTTGGTAGACAGGGAGGACACTGAAGCTTTCTTT.

The gene calls are TRBV27 and TRBJ1-4, with 9 bases fitting TRBD1. The CDR3 runs 16 residues. Trimming at V came to 6 bases and at J to 5 bases, leaving 10 bases not matched to a gene. From germline, CDR1 is MNHEY and CDR2 SMNVEV (reference sequence). CDR3 residues: CASRRPQGAVNEKLFF. The DNA for the CDR3 is TGTGCCAGCAGACGTCCACAGGGGGCGGTAAATGAAAAACTGTTTTTT. The whole variable domain, filled in from reference TRBV27 and TRBJ1-4, reads EAQVTQNPRYLITVTGKKLTVTCSQNMNHEYMSWYRQDPGLGLRQIYYSMNVEVTDKGDVPEGYKVSRKEKRNFPLILESPSPNQTSLYFCASRRPQGAVNEKLFFGSGTQLSVL.

The gene calls are TRBV30 and TRBJ1-6, with D tentatively TRBD1 (6 bases). CDR1 GTSNPN and CDR2 SVGIG come from the germline V gene (reference sequence). Trimming stripped 4 bases from V and 6 bases from J, with 10 bases between. The CDR3 length is 13 residues. The CDR3 nucleotides read TGTGCCTGGAAAGGGACACTTAATTCACCCCTCCACTTT. Translated: CAWKGTLNSPLHF.

This clone was counted between two and nine times. This chain links TRBV5-1 with TRBJ2-2; 12 bases match TRBD2. The CDR3 contains 18 residues. Germline V gene data show CDR1 as SGHRS and CDR2 as YFSETQ. Losses at the gene ends were 4 bases for V and 4 bases for J; bases not matched to a gene: 11. The CDR3 loop reads CASSAPASGGASTGELFF. CDR3 in DNA: TGCGCCAGCAGCGCACCCGCTAGCGGGGGGGCAAGCACCGGGGAGCTGTTTTTT.

There are a few counts of this clone. The gene calls are TRBV2 and TRBJ2-1, with D uncertain. The CDR3 length is 12 residues. Germline CDR1 and CDR2: SNHLY and FYNNEI. V was cut by 6 bases and J by 9 bases, with 12 bases left in between. The DNA of the CDR3 is TGTGCCAGCAGCGCGGCTAGGTTTGAGCAGTTCTTC. Translation gives CASSAARFEQFF.

The rearrangement joins TRBV9 to TRBJ2-3; 8 positions match TRBD2. V dropped 1 base and J dropped 5; count of bases not matched to a gene: 9. This CDR3 spans 16 amino acids. Germline V lookup: CDR1 SGDLS, CDR2 YYNGEE. The CDR3 sequence is CASSVTGGPLGDTQYF. CDR3 nucleotide sequence: TGTGCCAGCAGCGTAACGGGGGGGCCGCTTGGAGATACGCAGTATTTT. The full variable domain, rest sourced from reference TRBV9 and TRBJ2-3, is DSGVTQTPKHLITATGQRVTLRCSPRSGDLSVYWYQQSLDQGLQFLIQYYNGEERAKGNILERFSAQQFPDLHSELNLSSLELGDSALYFCASSVTGGPLGDTQYFGPGTRLTVL.

The CDR3 reads CASSFDTNYGYTF. The DNA of the CDR3 is TGTGCCAGCAGTTTTGACACAAACTATGGCTACACCTTC. The V and J genes are TRBV5-4 and TRBJ1-2; D unclear. The CDR3 has 13 residues. CDR1 and CDR2 from the germline V gene are SGHNT and YYREEE (reference sequence). V lost 5 bases, J lost 2 bases, and 10 bases lay in between.

V gene TRBV4-1 combines with J gene TRBJ2-3, with D perhaps matching TRBD1 (5 bases). Trimming shortened V by 3 bases and J by 5 bases, and 18 bases separated the two germline ends. The CDR3 consists of 16 residues. Germline loops: CDR1 MGHRA, CDR2 YSYEKL. The chain's CDR3 is CASSHLMTALGDTQYF. CDR3 in DNA: TGCGCCAGCAGCCACCTCATGACAGCGCTGGGAGATACGCAGTATTTT.

The gene calls are TRBV6-6 and TRBJ1-2; tentatively, D is TRBD1 (5 bases). V lost 5 bases to trimming and J lost 0 bases, with 16 bases between them. The CDR3 spans 16 residues. Germline CDR1 is MNHNY and CDR2 is SVGAGI (reference sequence). CDR3: CASSRGAASTNYGYTF. The CDR3 DNA sequence: TGTGCCAGCAGTCGAGGGGCCGCGTCTACTAACTATGGCTACACCTTC.

The rearrangement joins TRBV30 to TRBJ2-7, with D maybe TRBD2 (5 bases). The CDR3 covers 10 residues. Deletions cut 7 bases from V and 2 bases from J, with 6 bases between. CDR1 GTSNPN and CDR2 SVGIG come from the germline V gene (reference sequence). The CDR3 sequence is CASGAYEQYF. The DNA of the CDR3 is TGTGCCTCCGGGGCCTACGAGCAGTACTTC. Using reference TRBV30 and TRBJ2-7 for the parts outside the CDR3, the full variable domain is SQTIHQWPATLVQPVGSPLSLECTVEGTSNPNLYWYRQAAGRGLQLLFYSVGIGQISSEVPQNLSASRPQDRQFILSSKKLLLSDSGFYLCASGAYEQYFGPGTRLTVT.

The chain is built from TRBV5-6 and TRBJ2-1, with D perhaps matching TRBD1 (6 bases). V gave up 3 bases and J gave up 4 bases, with 8 bases separating them. The CDR3 spans 13 residues. Per the germline V gene, CDR1 is SGHDT and CDR2 is YYEEEE. CDR3 sequence reads: CASSSGAYNEQFF. The CDR3 nucleotides are TGTGCCAGCAGCTCAGGGGCATACAATGAGCAGTTCTTC.

This clone has just a few counts. This rearrangement joins TRBV12-3 or TRBV12-4 to TRBJ1-6, with 8 bases lining up with TRBD1. Trimming at V came to 6 bases and at J to 10 bases, leaving 5 bases not matched to a gene. The CDR3 spans 13 residues. The CDR3 reads CASSPDRGSPLHF. The CDR3 DNA follows: TGTGCCAGCAGCCCCGACAGGGGATCACCCCTCCACTTT.

The chain is built from TRBV4-1 and TRBJ2-7; a weak D match, TRBD1 (6 bases). CDR3 length: 14 amino acids. Between the trimmed V and J ends, which lost 4 bases and 1 base, there was a span of 11 bases. Germline values: CDR1 MGHRA, CDR2 YSYEKL. The CDR3 DNA follows: TGCGCCAGCAGCCGGGCAGGGGTGTCCTACGAGCAGTACTTC. It is translated as CASSRAGVSYEQYF.

About this clone: The same CDR3 also results from other DNA sequences found in this sample. This chain connects TRBV6-1 to TRBJ2-3; 9 bases match TRBD2. CDR1 is MNHNS and CDR2 is SASEGT in the germline V gene. The V and J ends lost 11 bases and 1 base, in that order; junction bases with no gene match: 25. CDR3 length equals 20 residues. CDR3 sequence reads: CARCGLPGLAGGRGTDTQYF. The CDR3 region has the DNA TGTGCCCGCTGTGGGCTCCCGGGACTCGCGGGGGGGCGGGGCACAGATACGCAGTATTTT.

The V call is TRBV5-5, the J call TRBJ2-2; no clear D gene. Trimming shortened V by 4 bases and J by 4 bases, and 5 bases separated the two germline ends. Germline CDR1 SGHKS, CDR2 YYEKEE (reference sequence). CDR3 size: 12 residues. Here the CDR3 DNA reads TGTGCCAGCAGCATTATCACCGGGGAGCTGTTTTTT. This codes for CASSIITGELFF.

J is TRBJ1-5 and V is TRBV6-6; perhaps TRBD1 as D (6 bases). The germline V gene encodes CDR1 MNHNY and CDR2 SVGAGI (reference sequence). V was cut by 8 bases and J by 0 bases, with 17 bases left in between. The CDR3 has 16 amino acids. Here the CDR3 DNA reads TGTGCCAGCCGCACTTCGACAGGAGATAGCAATCAGCCCCAGCATTTT. Translation gives CASRTSTGDSNQPQHF.

The chain employs TRBV25-1 and TRBJ2-2; TRBD2 aligns across 7 bases. This CDR3 comprises 16 residues. Germline CDR1 reads MGHDK; CDR2 reads SYGVNS. The trim removed 1 base at V and 0 bases at J, leaving 2 bases unmatched. The CDR3 loop reads CASSESSGANTGELFF. The CDR3 coding sequence is TGTGCCAGCAGTGAATCTAGCGGCGCGAACACCGGGGAGCTGTTTTTT.

The V gene is TRBV24-1, the J gene TRBJ2-2; D call uncertain. V was pared by 3 bases and J by 7 bases, with 8 bases between. The CDR3 has 13 residues. The germline gives CDR1 KGHDR, CDR2 SFDVKD. CDR3 nucleotides: TGTGCCACCAGTGATCTGGTGAGCGGGGAGCTGTTTTTT. Encoded protein: CATSDLVSGELFF.

The chain uses TRBV19 and TRBJ1-2, with D perhaps TRBD1 (6 bases). The germline V gene has CDR1 LNHDA and CDR2 SQIVND (reference sequence). The CDR3 is made up of 12 amino acids. Written as DNA, the CDR3 is TGTGTCTCCAGGGACACCAACTATGGCTACACCTTC. This encodes CVSRDTNYGYTF.

The chain links TRBV6-5 to TRBJ1-1; TRBD1 agrees at 9 bases. The V and J ends lost 7 bases and 5 bases, in that order; junction bases with no gene match: 11. The germline CDR1 and CDR2 sequences are MNHEY and SVGAGI. This CDR3 spans 15 amino acids. The CDR3 sequence: CASIHLGQGRTEAFF. The CDR3, as DNA: TGTGCCAGCATCCATTTGGGACAGGGCAGGACTGAAGCTTTCTTT.

The V call is TRBV5-1, the J call TRBJ2-2, with TRBD2 as a possible D gene (6 bases). Trimming removed 4 bases from V and 5 bases from J, with 12 bases in between. CDR1 and CDR2 (germline): SGHRS, YFSETQ. CDR3 size: 14 residues. In DNA form, the CDR3 reads TGCGCCAGCAGCCTGGATGCGGGGACCGGGGAGCTGTTTTTT. Its protein is CASSLDAGTGELFF.

The chain uses TRBV5-4 and TRBJ2-5; D is perhaps TRBD2 (6 bases). In germline, CDR1 is SGHNT, CDR2 YYREEE (reference sequence). Trimming removed 4 bases at V and 4 bases at J, with 17 bases between. This CDR3 has 15 amino acids. The CDR3 is CASSPARGSGETQYF. CDR3 sequence (DNA): TGTGCCAGCAGCCCTGCGCGGGGTAGCGGAGAGACCCAGTACTTC.

CDR3 coding DNA: TGCGCCAGCACCTCCGGGACAGGGGCCAGGGAGCTGTTTTTT. Translated, it gives CASTSGTGARELFF. J is TRBJ2-2 and V is TRBV5-1; 10 bases are shared with TRBD1. V dropped 6 bases and J dropped 9; count of bases not matched to a gene: 8. The germline V gene has CDR1 SGHRS and CDR2 YFSETQ. This CDR3 region has 14 residues.

The rearrangement uses TRBV6-5 and TRBJ2-2; no firm D call. The CDR3 covers 15 residues. Deletions cut 0 bases from V and 1 base from J, with 6 bases between. Germline values: CDR1 MNHEY, CDR2 SVGAGI. CDR3 loop: CASSYSNRNTGELFF. Written as DNA, the CDR3 is TGTGCCAGCAGTTACTCGAACAGGAACACCGGGGAGCTGTTTTTT.

The DNA for the CDR3 is TGTGCCAGCAGCCAAGAAACGGAAGAGACCCAGTACTTC. Its protein is CASSQETEETQYF. The rearrangement links TRBV4-2 to TRBJ2-5; D remains ambiguous. V lost 0 bases and J lost 3, with 5 bases in between. The CDR3 sequence is 13 residues long. CDR1 LGHNA and CDR2 YNFKEQ come from the germline V gene.

The J gene is TRBJ2-7, the V gene TRBV27; 11 positions agree with TRBD1. The junction had 5 bases not matched to a gene; V was cut back by 2 bases and J by 5 bases. CDR1 is MNHEY and CDR2 is SMNVEV in the germline V gene (reference sequence). The CDR3 length is 15 residues. CDR3 residues: CASSLGDRGEHEQYF. The CDR3 nucleotides are TGTGCCAGCAGTTTAGGGGACAGGGGGGAACACGAGCAGTACTTC.

The V gene is TRBV11-2, the J gene TRBJ1-2; 8 positions agree with TRBD1. Per the germline V gene, CDR1 is SGHAT and CDR2 is FQNNGV. V lost 5 bases, J lost 8 bases, and 19 bases stayed unmatched. The CDR3 consists of 17 residues. CDR3 sequence reads: CASSRGPTGDEESGYTF. Here the CDR3 DNA reads TGTGCCAGCAGCCGGGGGCCGACAGGGGACGAAGAGTCAGGCTACACCTTC.

The chain carries TRBV5-1 and TRBJ1-1; tentative D call: TRBD1 (5 bases). The ends were cut back, 5 bases at V and 0 bases at J, with 8 bases in the middle. Germline CDR1 SGHRS, CDR2 YFSETQ. There are 13 residues in the CDR3. In DNA form, the CDR3 reads TGCGCCAGCAGACGACAGCTGAACACTGAAGCTTTCTTT. This gives the protein CASRRQLNTEAFF.

This clone is a singleton in its sample. V and J are TRBV5-5 and TRBJ2-3; 7 nucleotides align to TRBD1. CDR3 length: 15 residues. In germline, CDR1 is SGHKS, CDR2 YYEKEE (reference sequence). J lost 0 bases, V lost 3 bases, and 4 bases had no gene match. CDR3 loop: CASSWDSASTDTQYF. The CDR3 DNA follows: TGTGCCAGCAGCTGGGACAGCGCTAGCACAGATACGCAGTATTTT.

The chain employs TRBV27 and TRBJ2-7; D remains ambiguous. The CDR3 is 16 amino acids. Germline V lookup: CDR1 MNHEY, CDR2 SMNVEV (reference sequence). The V end lost 0 bases, the J end lost 5 bases, and 17 bases lay between the germline ends. CDR3 protein: CASSLSRLDSVHEQYF. CDR3 bases: TGTGCCAGCAGTTTATCGAGGCTAGATTCTGTCCACGAGCAGTACTTC.

This chain joins TRBV10-2 and TRBJ2-5, with 8 bases that match TRBD2. There are 15 residues in the CDR3. Germline trimming cut 8 bases from V and 1 base from J; bases unmatched to any gene: 9. Looked up from germline, CDR1 is WSHSY and CDR2 is SAAADI. In DNA form, the CDR3 reads TGCGCCAGCCGGTTAGCGGGGCCGTCCCAAGAGACCCAGTACTTC. It codes for CASRLAGPSQETQYF.

This chain connects TRBV7-2 to TRBJ2-5; tentative D call: TRBD2 (6 bases). This CDR3 region has 13 residues. Trimming shortened V by 5 bases and J by 4 bases, and 11 bases separated the two germline ends. The germline gives CDR1 SGHTA, CDR2 FQGNSA. The CDR3 spells CASSLLGGETQYF. CDR3 coding DNA: TGTGCCAGCAGCCTTTTGGGGGGAGAGACCCAGTACTTC.